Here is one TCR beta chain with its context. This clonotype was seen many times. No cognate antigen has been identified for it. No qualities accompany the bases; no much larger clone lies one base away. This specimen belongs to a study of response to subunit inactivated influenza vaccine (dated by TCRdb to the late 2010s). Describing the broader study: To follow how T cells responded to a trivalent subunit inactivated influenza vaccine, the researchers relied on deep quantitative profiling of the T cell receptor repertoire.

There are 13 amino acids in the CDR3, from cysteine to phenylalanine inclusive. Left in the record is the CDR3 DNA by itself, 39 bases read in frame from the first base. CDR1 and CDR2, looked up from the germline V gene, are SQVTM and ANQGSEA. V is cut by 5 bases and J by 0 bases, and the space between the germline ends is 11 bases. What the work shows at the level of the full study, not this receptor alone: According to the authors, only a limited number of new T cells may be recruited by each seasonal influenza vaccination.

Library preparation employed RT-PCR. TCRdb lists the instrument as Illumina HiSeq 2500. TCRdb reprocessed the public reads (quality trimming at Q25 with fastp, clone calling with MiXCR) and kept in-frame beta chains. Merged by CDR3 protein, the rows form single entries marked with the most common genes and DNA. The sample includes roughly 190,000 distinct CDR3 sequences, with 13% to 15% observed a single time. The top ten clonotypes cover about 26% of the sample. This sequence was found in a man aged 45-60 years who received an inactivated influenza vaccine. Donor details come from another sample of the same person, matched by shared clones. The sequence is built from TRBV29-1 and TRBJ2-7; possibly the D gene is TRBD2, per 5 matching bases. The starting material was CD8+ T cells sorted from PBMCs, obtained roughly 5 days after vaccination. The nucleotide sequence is TGCAGCGTTTGGACTGCTAACTCCTACGAGCAGTACTTC. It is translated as CSVWTANSYEQYF.